The rows below give T cell receptor beta chains drawn from one sample of a study of read filtering for tumor transcriptome and immune sequencing. A single record per CDR3 protein comes from TCRdb applying MiXCR to the reads. The sample shows 40,000 to 55,000 distinct CDR3 sequences, around 19% of them seen only once. Sequences were obtained from a population of CD138-negative cells sorted from bone marrow. Receptor source: a donor older than 35 with multiple myeloma. Both conserved end residues are trimmed from each CDR3. The order of the fields is V gene, clone size, J gene, CDR3 protein. Size values are once, few and many counts, or a class for expanded clones, and some rows have none.

>TRBV24-1|many|TRBJ2-3
ATSDMKRDDTQY
>TRBV7-6|-|TRBJ2-1
ASSLRVAGGLRNEQF
>TRBV29-1|many|TRBJ2-7
SVRRGWEQY
>TRBV29-1|many|TRBJ1-1
SVESVLRNTEAF
>TRBV7-7|-|TRBJ1-1
ASSFLGRGGTEAF
>TRBV19|many|TRBJ2-1
ASGTGRGRTHEQF
>TRBV11-2|many|TRBJ1-1
ASSLSNTEAF
>TRBV24-1|many|TRBJ2-1
ATSAGTSGYNEQF
>TRBV9|many|TRBJ2-3
ASSVSGQSTDTQY
>TRBV5-1|-|TRBJ2-7
ASSFPSTYEQY
>TRBV12-3/TRBV12-4|many|TRBJ2-2
ASSRPGLAENTGELF
>TRBV7-8|many|TRBJ1-1
ASSVGGTLGRAF
>TRBV5-4|many|TRBJ2-5
ASSYSGRLETQY
>TRBV7-8|-|TRBJ1-5
ASQPLGQGLNQPRH
>TRBV4-2|many|TRBJ2-4
ASSQDWDRAKNIQY
>TRBV19|few|TRBJ2-1
ASSINNEQF
>TRBV5-1|many|TRBJ1-5
ASSPAGRGNQPQH
>TRBV27|many|TRBJ2-1
ASSLSRKNNEQF
>TRBV5-1|many|TRBJ2-7
ASSVLAGYEQY
>TRBV12-3/TRBV12-4|many|TRBJ2-1
ASSPRTSPKQF
>TRBV6-1|-|TRBJ1-5
AGTASFKPPQH
>TRBV29-1|many|TRBJ2-5
SVGQGKGQKTQY
>TRBV28|few|TRBJ2-3
ASIGADTDTQY